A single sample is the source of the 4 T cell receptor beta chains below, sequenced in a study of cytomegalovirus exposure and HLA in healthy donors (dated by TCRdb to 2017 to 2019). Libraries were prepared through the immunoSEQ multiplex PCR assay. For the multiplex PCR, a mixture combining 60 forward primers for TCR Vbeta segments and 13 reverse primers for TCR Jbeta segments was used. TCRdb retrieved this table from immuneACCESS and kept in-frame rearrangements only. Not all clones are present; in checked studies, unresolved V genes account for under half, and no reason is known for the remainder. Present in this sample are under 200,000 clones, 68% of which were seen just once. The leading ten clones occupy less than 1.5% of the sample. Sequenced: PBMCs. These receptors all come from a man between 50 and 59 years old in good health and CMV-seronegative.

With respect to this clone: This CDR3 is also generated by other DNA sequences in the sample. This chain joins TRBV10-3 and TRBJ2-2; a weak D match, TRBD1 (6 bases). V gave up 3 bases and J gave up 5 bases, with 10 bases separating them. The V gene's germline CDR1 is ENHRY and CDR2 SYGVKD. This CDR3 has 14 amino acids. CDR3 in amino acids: CAISEQGGTGELFF. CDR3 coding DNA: TGTGCCATCAGTGAACAGGGTGGAACCGGGGAGCTGTTTTTT.

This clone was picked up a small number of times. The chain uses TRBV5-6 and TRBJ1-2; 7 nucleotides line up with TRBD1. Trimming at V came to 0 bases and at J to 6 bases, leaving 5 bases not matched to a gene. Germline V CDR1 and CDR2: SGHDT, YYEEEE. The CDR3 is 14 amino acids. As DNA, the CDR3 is TGTGCCAGCAGCTTGGGACAGGGATGGGATGGCTACACCTTC. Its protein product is CASSLGQGWDGYTF.

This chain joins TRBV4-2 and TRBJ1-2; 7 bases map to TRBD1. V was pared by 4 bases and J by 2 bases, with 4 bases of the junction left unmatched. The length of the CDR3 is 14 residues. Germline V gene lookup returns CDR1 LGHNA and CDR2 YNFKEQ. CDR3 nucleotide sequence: TGTGCCAGCAGCCGACTGGACAGGAACTATGGCTACACCTTC. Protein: CASSRLDRNYGYTF.

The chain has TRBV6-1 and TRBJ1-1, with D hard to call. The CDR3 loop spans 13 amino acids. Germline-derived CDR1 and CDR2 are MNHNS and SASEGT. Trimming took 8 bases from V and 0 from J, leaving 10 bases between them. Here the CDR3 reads CASRRTMNTEAFF. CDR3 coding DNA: TGTGCCAGCCGGAGAACCATGAACACTGAAGCTTTCTTT.